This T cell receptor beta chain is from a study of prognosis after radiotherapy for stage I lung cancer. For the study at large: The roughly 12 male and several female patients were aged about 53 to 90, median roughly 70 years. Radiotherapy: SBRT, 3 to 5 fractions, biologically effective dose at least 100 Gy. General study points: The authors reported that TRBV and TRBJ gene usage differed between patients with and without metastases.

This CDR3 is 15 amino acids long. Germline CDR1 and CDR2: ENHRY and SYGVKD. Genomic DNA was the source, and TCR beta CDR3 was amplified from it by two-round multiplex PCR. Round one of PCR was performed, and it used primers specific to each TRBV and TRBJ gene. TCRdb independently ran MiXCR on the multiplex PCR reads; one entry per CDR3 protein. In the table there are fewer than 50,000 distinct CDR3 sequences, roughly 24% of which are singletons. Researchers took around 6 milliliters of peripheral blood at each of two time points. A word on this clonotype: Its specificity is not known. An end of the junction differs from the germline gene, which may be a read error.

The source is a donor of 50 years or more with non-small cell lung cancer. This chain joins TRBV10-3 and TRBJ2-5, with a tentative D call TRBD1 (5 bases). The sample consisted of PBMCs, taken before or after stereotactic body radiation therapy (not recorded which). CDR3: CVISGAPGVGETQYF. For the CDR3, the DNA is TGTGTCATCAGTGGGGCTCCCGGCGTCGGGGAGACCCAGTACTTC.